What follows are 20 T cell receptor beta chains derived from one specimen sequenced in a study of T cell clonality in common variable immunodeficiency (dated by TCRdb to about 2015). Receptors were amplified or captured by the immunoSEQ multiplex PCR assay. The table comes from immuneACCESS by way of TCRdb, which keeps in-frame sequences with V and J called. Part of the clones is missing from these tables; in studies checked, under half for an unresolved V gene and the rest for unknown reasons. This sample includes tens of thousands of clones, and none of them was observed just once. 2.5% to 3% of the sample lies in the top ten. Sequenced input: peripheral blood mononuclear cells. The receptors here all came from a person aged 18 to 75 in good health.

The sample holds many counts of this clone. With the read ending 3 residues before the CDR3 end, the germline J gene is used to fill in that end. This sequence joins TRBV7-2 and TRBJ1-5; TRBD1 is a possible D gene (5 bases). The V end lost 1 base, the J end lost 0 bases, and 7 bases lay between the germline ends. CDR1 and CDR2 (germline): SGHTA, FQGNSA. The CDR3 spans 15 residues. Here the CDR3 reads CASSLVGLSNQPQHF. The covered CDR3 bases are TGTGCCAGCAGCTTAGTGGGGCTTAGCAATCAGCCC.

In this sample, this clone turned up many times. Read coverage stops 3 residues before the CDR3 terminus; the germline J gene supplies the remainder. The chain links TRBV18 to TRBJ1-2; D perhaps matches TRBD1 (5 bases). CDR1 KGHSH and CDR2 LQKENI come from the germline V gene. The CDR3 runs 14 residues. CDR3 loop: CASSPARIGVGYTF. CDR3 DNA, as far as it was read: TGTGCCAGCTCACCGGCGAGGATAGGGGTCGGC.

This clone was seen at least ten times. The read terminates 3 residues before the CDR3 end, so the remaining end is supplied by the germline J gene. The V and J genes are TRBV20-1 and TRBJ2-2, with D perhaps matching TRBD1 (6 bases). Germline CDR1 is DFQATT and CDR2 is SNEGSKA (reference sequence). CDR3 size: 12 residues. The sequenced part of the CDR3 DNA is TGCAGTGCTGGTACAGGGAGAGGAAAG. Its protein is CSAGTGRGK. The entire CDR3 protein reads CSAGTGRGKLFF.

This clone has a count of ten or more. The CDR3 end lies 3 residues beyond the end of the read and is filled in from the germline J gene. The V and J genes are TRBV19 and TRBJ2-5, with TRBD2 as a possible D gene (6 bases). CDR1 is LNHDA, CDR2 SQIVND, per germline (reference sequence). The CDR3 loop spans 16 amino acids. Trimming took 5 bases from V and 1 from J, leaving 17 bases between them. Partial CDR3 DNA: TGTGCCAGTAGTCTCACGACTAGTGGGATCCAAGAGACC. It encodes CASSLTTSGIQET. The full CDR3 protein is CASSLTTSGIQETQYF.

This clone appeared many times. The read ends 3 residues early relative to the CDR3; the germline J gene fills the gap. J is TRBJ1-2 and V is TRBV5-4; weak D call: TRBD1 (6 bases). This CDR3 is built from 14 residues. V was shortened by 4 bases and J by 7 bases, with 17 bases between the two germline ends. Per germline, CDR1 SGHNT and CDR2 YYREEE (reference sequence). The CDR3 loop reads CASSPQGSGGGYTF. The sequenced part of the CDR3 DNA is TGTGCCAGCAGCCCACAGGGCTCGGGAGGTGGC.

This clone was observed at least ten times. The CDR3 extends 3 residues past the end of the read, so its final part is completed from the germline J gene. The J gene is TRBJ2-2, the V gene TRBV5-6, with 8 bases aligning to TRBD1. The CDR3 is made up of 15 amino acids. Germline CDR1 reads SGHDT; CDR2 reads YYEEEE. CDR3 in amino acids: CASSPAEDRVRKLFF. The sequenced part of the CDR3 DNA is TGTGCCAGCAGCCCCGCCGAGGACAGGGTGCGAAAG.

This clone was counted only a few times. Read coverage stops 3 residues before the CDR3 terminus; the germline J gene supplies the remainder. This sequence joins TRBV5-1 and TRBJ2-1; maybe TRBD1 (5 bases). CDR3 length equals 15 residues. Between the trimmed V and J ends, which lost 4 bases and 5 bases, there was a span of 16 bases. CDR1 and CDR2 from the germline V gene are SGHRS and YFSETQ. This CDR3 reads CASSLGWTQNNEQFF. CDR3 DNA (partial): TGCGCCAGCAGCCTGGGATGGACACAAAACAATGAG. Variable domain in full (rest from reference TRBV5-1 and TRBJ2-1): KAGVTQTPRYLIKTRGQQVTLSCSPISGHRSVSWYQQTPGQGLQFLFEYFSETQRNKGNFPGRFSGRQFSNSRSEMNVSTLELGDSALYLCASSLGWTQNNEQFFGPGTRLTVL.

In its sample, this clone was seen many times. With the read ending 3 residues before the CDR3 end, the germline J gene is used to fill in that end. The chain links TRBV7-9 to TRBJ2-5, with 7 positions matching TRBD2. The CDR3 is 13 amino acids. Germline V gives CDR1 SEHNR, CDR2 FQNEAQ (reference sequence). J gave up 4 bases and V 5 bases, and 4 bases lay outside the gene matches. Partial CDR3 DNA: TGTGCCAGCAGCCCGACTAGCCGAGAGACC. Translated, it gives CASSPTSRET. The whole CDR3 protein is CASSPTSRETQYF.

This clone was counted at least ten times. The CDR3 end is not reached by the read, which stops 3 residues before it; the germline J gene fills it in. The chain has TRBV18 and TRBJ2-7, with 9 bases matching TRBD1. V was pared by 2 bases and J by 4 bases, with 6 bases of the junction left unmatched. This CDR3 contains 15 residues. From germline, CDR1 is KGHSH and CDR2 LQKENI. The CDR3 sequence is CASSPKDRGGYEQYF. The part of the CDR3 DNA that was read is TGTGCCAGCTCACCAAAAGACAGGGGGGGGTACGAG.

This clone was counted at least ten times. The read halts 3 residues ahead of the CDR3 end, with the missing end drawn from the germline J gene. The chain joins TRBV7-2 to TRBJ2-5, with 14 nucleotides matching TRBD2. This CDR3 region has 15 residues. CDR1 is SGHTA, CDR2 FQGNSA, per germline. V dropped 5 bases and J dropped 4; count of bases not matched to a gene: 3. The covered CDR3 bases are TGTGCCAGCAGCGCGACTAGCGGGAGGGGAGAGACC. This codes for CASSATSGRGET. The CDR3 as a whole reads CASSATSGRGETQYF.

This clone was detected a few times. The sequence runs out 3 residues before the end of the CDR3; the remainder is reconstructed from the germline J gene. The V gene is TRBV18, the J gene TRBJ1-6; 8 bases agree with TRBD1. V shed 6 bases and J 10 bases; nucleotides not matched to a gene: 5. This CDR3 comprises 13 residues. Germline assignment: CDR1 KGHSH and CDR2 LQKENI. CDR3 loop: CASSQQGGSPLHF. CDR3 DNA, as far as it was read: TGTGCCAGCTCCCAACAGGGGGGCTCACCC.

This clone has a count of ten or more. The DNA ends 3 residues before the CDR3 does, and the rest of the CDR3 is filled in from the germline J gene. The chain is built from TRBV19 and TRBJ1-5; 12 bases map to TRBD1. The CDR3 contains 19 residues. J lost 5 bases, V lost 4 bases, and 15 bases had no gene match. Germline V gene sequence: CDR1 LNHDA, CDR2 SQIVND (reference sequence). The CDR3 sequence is CASSNGPGQGAVGDQPQHF. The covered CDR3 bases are TGTGCCAGTAGTAATGGGCCGGGACAGGGGGCTGTTGGTGATCAGCCC. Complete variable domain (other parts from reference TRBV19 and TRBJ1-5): DGGITQSPKYLFRKEGQNVTLSCEQNLNHDAMYWYRQDPGQGLRLIYYSQIVNDFQKGDIAEGYSVSREKKESFPLTVTSAQKNPTAFYLCASSNGPGQGAVGDQPQHFGDGTRLSIL.

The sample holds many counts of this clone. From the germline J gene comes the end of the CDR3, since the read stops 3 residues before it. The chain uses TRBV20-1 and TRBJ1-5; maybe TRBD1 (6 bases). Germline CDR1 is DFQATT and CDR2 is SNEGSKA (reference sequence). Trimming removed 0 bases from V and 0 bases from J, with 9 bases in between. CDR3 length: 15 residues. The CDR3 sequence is CSAREAQGSNQPQHF. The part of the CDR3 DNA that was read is TGCAGTGCTAGAGAAGCACAGGGTAGCAATCAGCCC.

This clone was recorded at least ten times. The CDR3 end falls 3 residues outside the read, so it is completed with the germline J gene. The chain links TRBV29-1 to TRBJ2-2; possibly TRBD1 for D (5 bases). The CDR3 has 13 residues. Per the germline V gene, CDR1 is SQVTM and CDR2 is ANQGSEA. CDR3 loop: CSVRSGSDEKLFF. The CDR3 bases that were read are TGCAGCGTTAGGTCAGGGTCGGATGAAAAG.

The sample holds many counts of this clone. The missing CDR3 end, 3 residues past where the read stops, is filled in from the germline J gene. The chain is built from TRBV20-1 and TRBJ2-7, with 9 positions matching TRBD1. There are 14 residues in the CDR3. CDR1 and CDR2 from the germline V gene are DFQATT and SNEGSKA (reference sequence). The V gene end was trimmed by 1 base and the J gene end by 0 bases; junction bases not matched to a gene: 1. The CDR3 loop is CSARGDRDSYEQYF. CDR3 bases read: TGCAGTGCTAGAGGGGACAGGGACTCCTACGAG.

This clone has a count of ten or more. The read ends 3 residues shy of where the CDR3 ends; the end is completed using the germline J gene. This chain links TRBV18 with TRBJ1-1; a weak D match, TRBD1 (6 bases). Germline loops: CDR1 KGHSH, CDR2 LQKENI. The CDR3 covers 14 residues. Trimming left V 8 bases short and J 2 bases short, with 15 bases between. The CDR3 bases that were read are TGTGCCAGCCGAGGCGGACAGACCAACACTGAA. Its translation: CASRGGQTNTE. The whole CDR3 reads CASRGGQTNTEAFF.

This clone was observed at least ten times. CDR3 DNA (partial): TGTGCCTCAAAGACCCCAACTAGCTCCCAAGAGACC. It specifies CASKTPTSSQET. The entire CDR3 protein is CASKTPTSSQETQYF. The chain has TRBV30 and TRBJ2-5; D possibly corresponds to TRBD2 (6 bases). The read is 3 residues too short to cover the CDR3 end, so that end is filled in from the germline J gene. This CDR3 comprises 15 residues. In germline, CDR1 is GTSNPN, CDR2 SVGIG (reference sequence). Deletions cut 7 bases from V and 1 base from J, with 19 bases between.

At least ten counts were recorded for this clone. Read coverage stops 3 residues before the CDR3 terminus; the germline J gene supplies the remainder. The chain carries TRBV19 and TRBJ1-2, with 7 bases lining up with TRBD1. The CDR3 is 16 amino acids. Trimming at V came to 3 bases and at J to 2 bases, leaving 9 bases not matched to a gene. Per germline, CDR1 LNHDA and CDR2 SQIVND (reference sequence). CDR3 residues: CASSIPLQGTNYGYTF. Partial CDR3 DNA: TGTGCCAGTAGTATTCCCTTACAGGGGACAAACTATGGC.

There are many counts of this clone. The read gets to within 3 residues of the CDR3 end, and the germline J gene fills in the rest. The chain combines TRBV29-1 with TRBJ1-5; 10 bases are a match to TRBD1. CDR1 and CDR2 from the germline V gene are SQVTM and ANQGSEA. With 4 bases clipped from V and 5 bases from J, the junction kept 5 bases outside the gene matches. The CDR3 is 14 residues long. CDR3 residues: CSVAGGQGYQPQHF. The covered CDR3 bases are TGCAGCGTTGCGGGGGGACAGGGGTATCAGCCC.

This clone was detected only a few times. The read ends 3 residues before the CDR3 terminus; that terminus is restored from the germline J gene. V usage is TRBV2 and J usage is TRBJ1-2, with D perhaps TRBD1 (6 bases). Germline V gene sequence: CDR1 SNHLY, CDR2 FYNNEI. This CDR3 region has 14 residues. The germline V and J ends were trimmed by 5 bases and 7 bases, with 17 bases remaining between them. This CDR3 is CASSPYWTESGYTF. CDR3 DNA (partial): TGTGCCAGCAGTCCCTACTGGACAGAGAGTGGC.